This T cell receptor beta chain was captured in a study of T cell repertoires in cytomegalovirus infection. As for the study in general: Recently described HLA-C-restricted plus well-studied HLA-B-restricted CMV epitopes were used. It was the public TCR beta signatures that indicated both CMV infection and matching HLA type. Findings and caveats of the study: Carriers of CMV and the relevant HLA type were discriminated by public TCR beta frequency. In two of eight donors, the top clonotype was HLA-C-restricted CMV-specific.

This clonotype was counted many times. Its antigen remains unidentified. After removal of 5 bases from V and 6 bases from J, the junction contained 12 bases not matched to a gene. Germline CDR1 SGHTA, CDR2 FQGNSA. This CDR3 region has 15 residues. Via MiXCR, TCRdb re-called the reads, giving one row per CDR3 protein. The repertoire has some 500,000 distinct CDR3 sequences, just under 40% of them found once; the top ten carry roughly 50%. This clonotype was obtained from a human donor in good health (CMV status not recorded). Some clones in this sample may be carry-over from other donors' samples. Sequenced material: cultured PBMCs, taken from culture after CMV antigen stimulation. This chain connects TRBV7-2 to TRBJ2-7; 8 nucleotides align to TRBD1. The CDR3 loop is CASSLLGQGASEQYF. CDR3 DNA: TGTGCCAGCAGCCTGCTCGGGCAGGGGGCTTCCGAGCAGTACTTC.